This section outlines one T cell receptor beta chain sequence together with its context. Its target is unknown. This record comes from a study of T cell responses to AZD1222 COVID-19 vaccine. This CDR3 region has 15 residues. CDR1 is ENHRY and CDR2 is SYGVKD in the germline V gene. V lost 8 bases, J lost 3 bases, and 19 bases lay in between. TCRdb's copy holds only in-frame clones and misses some; the assay was immunoSEQ multiplex PCR. This table holds around 140,000 clones, roughly nine tenths found once. Findings and limits, study-wide: Only five or six AZD1222 recipients tested seropositive at baseline. Within unmutated variant regions lay the reported targets of nearly half of spike-specific TCRs. Spike-specific TCR depth and breadth grew after two AZD1222 doses.

The receptor's source is an adult who received the AZD1222 COVID-19 vaccine. V gene TRBV10-3 combines with J gene TRBJ1-2; a possible D gene is TRBD1 (5 bases). Sequences were derived from peripheral blood, sampled 28 days after the second AZD1222 dose. CDR3 loop: CAIFTPAGRHYGYTF. CDR3 bases: TGTGCCATCTTTACCCCCGCAGGGCGTCACTATGGCTACACCTTC.